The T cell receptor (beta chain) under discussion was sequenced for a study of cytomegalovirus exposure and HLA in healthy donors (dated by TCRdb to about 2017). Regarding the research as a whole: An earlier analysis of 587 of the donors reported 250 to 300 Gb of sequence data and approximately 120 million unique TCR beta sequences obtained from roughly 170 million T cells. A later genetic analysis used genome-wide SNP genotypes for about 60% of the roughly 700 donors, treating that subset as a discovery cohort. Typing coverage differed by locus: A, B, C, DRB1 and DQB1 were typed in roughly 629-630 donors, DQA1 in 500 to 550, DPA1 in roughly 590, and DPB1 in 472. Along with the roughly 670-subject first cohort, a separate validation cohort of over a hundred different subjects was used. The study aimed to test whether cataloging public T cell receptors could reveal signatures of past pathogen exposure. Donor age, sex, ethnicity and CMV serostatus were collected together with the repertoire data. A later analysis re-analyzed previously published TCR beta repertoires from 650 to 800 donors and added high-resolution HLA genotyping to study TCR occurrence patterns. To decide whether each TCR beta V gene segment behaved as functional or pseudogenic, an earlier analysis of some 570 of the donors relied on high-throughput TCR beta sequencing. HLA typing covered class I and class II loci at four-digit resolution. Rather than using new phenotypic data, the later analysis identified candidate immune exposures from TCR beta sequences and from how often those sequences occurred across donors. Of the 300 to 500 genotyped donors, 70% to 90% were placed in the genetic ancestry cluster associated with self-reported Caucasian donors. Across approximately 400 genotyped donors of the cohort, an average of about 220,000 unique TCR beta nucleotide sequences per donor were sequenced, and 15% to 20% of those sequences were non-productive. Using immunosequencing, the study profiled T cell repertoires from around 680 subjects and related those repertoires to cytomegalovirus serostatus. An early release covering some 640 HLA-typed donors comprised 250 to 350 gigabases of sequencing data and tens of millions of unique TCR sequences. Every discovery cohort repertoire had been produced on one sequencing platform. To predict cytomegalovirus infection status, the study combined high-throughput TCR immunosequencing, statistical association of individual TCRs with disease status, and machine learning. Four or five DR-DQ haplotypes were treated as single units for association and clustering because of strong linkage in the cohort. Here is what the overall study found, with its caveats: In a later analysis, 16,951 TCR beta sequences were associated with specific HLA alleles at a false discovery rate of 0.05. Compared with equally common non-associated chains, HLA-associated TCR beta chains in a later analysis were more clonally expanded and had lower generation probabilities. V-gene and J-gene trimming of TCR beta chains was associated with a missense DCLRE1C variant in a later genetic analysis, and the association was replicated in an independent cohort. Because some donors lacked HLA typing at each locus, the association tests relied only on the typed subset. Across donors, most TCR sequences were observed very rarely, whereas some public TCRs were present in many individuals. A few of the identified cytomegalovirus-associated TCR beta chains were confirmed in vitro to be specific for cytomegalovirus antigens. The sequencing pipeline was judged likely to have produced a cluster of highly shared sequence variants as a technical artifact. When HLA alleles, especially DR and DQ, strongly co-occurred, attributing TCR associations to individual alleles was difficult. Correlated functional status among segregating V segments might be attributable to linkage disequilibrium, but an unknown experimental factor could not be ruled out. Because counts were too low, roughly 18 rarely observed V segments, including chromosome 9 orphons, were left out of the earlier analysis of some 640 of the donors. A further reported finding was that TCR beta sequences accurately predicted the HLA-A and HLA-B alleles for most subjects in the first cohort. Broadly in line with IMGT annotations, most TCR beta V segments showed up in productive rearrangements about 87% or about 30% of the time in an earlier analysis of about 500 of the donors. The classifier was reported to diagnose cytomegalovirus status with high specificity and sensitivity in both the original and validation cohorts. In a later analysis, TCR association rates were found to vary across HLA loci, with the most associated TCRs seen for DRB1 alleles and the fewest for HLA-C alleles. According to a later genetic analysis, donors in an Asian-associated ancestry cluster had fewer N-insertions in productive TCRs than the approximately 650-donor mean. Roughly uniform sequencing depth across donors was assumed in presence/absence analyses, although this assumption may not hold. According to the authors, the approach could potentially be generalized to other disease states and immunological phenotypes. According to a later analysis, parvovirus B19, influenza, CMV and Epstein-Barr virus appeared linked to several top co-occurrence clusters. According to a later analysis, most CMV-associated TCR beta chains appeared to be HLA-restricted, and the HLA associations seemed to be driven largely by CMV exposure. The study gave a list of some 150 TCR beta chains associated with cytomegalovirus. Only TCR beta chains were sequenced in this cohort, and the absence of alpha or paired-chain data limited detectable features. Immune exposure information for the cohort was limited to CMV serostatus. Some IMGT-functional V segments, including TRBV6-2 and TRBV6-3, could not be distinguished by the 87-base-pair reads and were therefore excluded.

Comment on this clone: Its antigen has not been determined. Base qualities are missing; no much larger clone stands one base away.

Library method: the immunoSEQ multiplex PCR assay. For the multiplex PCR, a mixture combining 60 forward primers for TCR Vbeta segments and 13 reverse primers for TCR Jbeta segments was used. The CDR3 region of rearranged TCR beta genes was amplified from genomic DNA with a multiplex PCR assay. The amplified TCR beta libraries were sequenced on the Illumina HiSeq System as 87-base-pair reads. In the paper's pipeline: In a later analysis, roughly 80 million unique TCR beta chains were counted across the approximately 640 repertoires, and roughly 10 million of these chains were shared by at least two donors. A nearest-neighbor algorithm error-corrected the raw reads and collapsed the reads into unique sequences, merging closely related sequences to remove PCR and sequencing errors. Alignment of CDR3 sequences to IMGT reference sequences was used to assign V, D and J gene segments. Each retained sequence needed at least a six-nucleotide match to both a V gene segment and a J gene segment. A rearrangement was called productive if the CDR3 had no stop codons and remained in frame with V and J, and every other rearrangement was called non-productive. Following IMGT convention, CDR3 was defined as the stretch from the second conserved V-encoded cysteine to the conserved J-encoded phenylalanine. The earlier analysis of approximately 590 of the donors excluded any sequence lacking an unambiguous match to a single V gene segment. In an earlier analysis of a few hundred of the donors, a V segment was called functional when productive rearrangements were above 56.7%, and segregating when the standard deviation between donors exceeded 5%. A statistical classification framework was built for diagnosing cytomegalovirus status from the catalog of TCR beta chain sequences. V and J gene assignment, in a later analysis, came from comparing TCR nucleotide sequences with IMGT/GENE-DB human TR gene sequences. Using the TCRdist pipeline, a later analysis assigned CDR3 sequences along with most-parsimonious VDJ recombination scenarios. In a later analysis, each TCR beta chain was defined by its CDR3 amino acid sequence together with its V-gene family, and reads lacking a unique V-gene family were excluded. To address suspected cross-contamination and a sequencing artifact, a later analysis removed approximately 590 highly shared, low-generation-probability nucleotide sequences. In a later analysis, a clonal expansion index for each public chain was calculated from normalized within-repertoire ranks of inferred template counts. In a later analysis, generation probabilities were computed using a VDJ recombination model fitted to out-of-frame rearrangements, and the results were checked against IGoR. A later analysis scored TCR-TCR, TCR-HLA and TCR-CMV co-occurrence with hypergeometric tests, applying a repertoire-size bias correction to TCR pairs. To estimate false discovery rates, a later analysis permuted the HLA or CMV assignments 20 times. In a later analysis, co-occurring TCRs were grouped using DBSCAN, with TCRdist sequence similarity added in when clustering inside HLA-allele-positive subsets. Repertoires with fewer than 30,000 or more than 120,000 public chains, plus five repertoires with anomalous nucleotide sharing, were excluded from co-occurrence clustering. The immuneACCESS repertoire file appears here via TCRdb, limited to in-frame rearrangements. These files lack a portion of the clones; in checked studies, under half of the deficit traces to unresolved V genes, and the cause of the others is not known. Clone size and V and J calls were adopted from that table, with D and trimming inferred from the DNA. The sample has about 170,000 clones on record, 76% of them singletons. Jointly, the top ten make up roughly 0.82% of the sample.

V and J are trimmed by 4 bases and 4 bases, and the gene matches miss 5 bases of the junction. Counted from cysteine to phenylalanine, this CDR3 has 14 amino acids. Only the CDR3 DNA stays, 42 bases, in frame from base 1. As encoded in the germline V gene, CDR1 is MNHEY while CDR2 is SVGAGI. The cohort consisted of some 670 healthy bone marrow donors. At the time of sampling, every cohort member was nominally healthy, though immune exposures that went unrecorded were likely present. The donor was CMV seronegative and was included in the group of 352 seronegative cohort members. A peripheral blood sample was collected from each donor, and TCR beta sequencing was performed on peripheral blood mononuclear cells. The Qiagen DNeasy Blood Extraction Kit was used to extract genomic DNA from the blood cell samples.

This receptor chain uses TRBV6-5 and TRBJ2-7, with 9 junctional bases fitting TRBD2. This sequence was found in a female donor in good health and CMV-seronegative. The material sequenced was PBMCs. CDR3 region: CASSFSGRGYEQYF. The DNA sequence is TGTGCCAGCAGTTTTAGCGGGAGAGGGTACGAGCAGTACTTC.